This TCR beta chain was identified during a study of T cell responses to AZD1222 COVID-19 vaccine (dated by TCRdb to the early 2020s). For the wider study: AZD1222 recipients with second doses at about 4 weeks or about 12 weeks were pooled, because spike-specific TCR depth and breadth did not differ between schedules. A total of approximately 250 trial participants underwent TCR sequencing, of whom about 200 had received two doses of AZD1222 and some 25 had received two doses of the MenACWY control vaccine. Trial participants were enrolled into age subgroups of 18-55, 56-69 and 70-plus years, which contained about 150, 27 and 61 TCR-sequenced participants, respectively.

To note about this clone: Its antigen has not been determined. No clone much larger than this one lies a single base away; base qualities are absent.

The CDR3 regions of human TCRbeta chains were analyzed by immunosequencing. The paper's processing steps were these. TCRs in the repertoires were matched against a reference library of SARS-CoV-2-specific TCRs that had been generated with the MIRA antigen-specificity platform. Breadth was defined as the fraction of unique TCRs that were SARS-CoV-2-associated. Depth was defined as the fraction of total T cells that were SARS-CoV-2-associated. Using the MIRA data, each spike-specific TCR was mapped to the spike region that the TCR reacts to and placed in a CD4 or CD8 class. Log10-transformed breadth and depth values were compared by one-way ANOVA with Sidak's multiple comparisons tests. The table was pulled from immuneACCESS by TCRdb, which kept in-frame rearrangements only. Such tables lose some clones; where checked, under half of the loss comes from unresolved V genes, and the rest has no known cause. Clonal size and the V and J genes are those of that table, whereas D and trimming came from the DNA. Within this sample are 95,000 to 120,000 clones, with around 84% of them counted one time only. Jointly, the top ten make up about 3% of the sample.

Per the publication, the time point label means: baseline before first vaccination. Vaccinee samples were obtained from the UK trials COV001 and COV002, which included a single-blind randomized controlled phase 2/3 trial of AZD1222 (ChAdOx1 nCoV-19) in healthy adults. For TCRbeta chain sequencing, PBMC samples were collected from trial participants at day 0 and at day 28 after the second dose. General study outcomes and caveats: After two AZD1222 doses, spike-specific TCR breadth and depth were significantly higher than at day 0 and than in MenACWY recipients. Reportedly, almost half of the unique spike-specific TCRs recognized epitopes lying outside the regions that are mutated in the B.1.351 and B.1.1.7 variants. Vaccine-associated CD4 TCRs spanned the whole spike protein, with dominant responses in regions 160-218 and 743-854. The 56-69-year group was small, and its depth increase did not reach significance, likely because of low power. Conclusions about previously exposed vaccinees are limited because only six or seven AZD1222 recipients were SARS-CoV-2 seropositive at baseline. Because no day 14 peak-response samples were available, the repertoires could be characterized only after the peak T cell response. Participants were mostly white British and included more females than males, and it was suggested by the authors that clonal diversity may have been underestimated.

From its cysteine to its phenylalanine, the CDR3 spans 13 amino acids. Only the CDR3 DNA stays, 39 bases, in frame from base 1. Trimming takes 3 bases from V and 7 bases from J, and the germline ends sit 10 bases apart. Looking up the germline V gene (reference sequence) yields CDR1 GTSNPN and CDR2 SVGIG. The clonotype was recovered from an adult in good health. This specimen consisted of peripheral blood, obtained on day 0 of AZD1222 vaccination. The rearrangement combines TRBV30 with TRBJ1-6; a confident D gene designation cannot be given. The nucleotides read TGTGCCTGGAGCTTAGTAAGCAATTCACCCCTCCACTTT. It translates as CAWSLVSNSPLHF.